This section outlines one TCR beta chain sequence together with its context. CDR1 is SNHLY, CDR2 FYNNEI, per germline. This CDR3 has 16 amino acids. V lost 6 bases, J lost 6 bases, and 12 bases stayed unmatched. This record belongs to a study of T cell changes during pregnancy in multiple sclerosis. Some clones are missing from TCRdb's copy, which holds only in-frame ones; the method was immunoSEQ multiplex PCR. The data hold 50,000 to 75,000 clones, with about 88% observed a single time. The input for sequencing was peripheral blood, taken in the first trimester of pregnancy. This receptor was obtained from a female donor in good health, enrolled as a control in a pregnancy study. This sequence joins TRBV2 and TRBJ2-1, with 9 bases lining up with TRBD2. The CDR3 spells CASSVGLSGSVNEQFF. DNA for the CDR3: TGTGCCAGCAGCGTAGGACTTAGCGGGAGTGTCAATGAGCAGTTCTTC.